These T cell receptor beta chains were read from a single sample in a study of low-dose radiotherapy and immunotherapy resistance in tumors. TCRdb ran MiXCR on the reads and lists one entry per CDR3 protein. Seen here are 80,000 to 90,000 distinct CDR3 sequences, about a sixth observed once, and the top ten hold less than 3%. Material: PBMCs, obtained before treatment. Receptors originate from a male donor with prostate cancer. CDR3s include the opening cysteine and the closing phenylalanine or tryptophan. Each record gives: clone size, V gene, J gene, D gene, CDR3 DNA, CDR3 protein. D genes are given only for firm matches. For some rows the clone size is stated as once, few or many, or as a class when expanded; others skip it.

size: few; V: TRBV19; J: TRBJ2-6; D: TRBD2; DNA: TGTGCCAGTAGTATAGTCGGGAGGGCTGGGGCCAACGTCCTGACTTTC; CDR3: CASSIVGRAGANVLTF
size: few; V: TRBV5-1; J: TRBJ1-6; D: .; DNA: TGCGCCAGCAGCTCGCTGACGGACTCACCCCTCCACTTT; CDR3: CASSSLTDSPLHF
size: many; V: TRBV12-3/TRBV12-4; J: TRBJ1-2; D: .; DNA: TGTGCCAGCAGTCCGCACCAGGGAGATGGCTACACCTTC; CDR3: CASSPHQGDGYTF
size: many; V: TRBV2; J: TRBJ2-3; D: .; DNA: TGTGCCAGCAAGGTTGAGAGCACAGATACGCAGTATTTT; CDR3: CASKVESTDTQYF
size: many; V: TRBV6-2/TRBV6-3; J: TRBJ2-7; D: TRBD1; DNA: TGTGCCAGCAGGGGGACAGGGGGCCACGAGCAGTACTTC; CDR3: CASRGTGGHEQYF
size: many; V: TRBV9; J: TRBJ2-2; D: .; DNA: TGTGCCAGCAGCGCTGGACTACGGCCGAACACCGGGGAGCTGTTTTTT; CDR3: CASSAGLRPNTGELFF
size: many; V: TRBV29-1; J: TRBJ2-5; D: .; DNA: TGCAGCTCCAGAAGGGGAGAGGAGACCCAGTACTTC; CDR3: CSSRRGEETQYF
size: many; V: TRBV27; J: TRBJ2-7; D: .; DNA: TGTGCCAGCAGTTTATTTGAGGAGGACGAGCAGTACTTC; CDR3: CASSLFEEDEQYF
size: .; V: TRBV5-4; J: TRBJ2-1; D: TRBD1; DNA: TGTGCCAGCAGCTTGGATGGACAGGGTTTGGATGAGCAGTTCTTC; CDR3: CASSLDGQGLDEQFF
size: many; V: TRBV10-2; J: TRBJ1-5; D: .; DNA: TGCGCCAGCAGTGAGTGGGAGCCACATCAGCCCCAGCATTTT; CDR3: CASSEWEPHQPQHF
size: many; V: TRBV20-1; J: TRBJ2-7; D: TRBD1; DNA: TGCAGTGCTAAAACAGGGGGTACCTACGAGCAGTACTTC; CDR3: CSAKTGGTYEQYF
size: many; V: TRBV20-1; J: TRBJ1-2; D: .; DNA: TGCAGTGTCCCGGGGCGCGGGTATGGCTACACCTTC; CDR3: CSVPGRGYGYTF
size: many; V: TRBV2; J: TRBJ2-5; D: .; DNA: TGTGCCAGCAGTTTCGGACCCGAAGAGACCCAGTACTTC; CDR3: CASSFGPEETQYF
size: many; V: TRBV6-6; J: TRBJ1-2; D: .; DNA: TGTGCCAGCAGGGATACAGGGTCGGGACGCTATGGCTACACCTTC; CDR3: CASRDTGSGRYGYTF
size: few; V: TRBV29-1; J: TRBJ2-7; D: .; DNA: TGCAGCGTTCTCGATTCCTACGAGCAGTACTTC; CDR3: CSVLDSYEQYF
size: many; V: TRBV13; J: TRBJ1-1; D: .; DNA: TGTGCCAGCAGCTTAGCCGTGAACACTGAAGCTTTCTTT; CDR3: CASSLAVNTEAFF
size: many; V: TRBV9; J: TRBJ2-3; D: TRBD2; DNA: TGTGCCAGCAGCGTCGGCGGGGGGCAGGCAGATACGCAGTATTTT; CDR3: CASSVGGGQADTQYF
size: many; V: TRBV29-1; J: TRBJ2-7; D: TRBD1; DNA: TGCAGCGTTGAATTTTCCAGGACAGGGCTCGAGCAGTACTTC; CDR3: CSVEFSRTGLEQYF
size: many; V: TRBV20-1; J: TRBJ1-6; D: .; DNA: TGCAGTGCTAGGATCCCCGGAAGAAGCTCCTATAATTCACCCCTCCACTTT; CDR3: CSARIPGRSSYNSPLHF
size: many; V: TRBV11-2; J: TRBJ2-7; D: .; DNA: TGTGCCAGCAGGTTAGGCGGGCCCGGGAGAGGAGGCTCCTACGAGCAGTACTTC; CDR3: CASRLGGPGRGGSYEQYF
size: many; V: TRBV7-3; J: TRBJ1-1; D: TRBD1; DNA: TGTGCCAGCAGCCCTAACCCCCGCAACAGGGGGAACACTGAAGCTTTCTTT; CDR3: CASSPNPRNRGNTEAFF
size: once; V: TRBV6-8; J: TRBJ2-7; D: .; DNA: TGTGCCAGCAGTCGCCGCCAGGGGTTCGGCGAGCAGTACTTC; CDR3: CASSRRQGFGEQYF
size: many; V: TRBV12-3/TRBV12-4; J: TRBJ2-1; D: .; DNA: TGTGCCAGCAGCCGGACGGTCGAATTACAGTTCTTC; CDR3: CASSRTVELQFF
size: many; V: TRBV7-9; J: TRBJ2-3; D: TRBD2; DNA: TGTGCCAGCAGCCCGGGACTAGCGGGGGGAGCAGATACGCAGTATTTT; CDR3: CASSPGLAGGADTQYF
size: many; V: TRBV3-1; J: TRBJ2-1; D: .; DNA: TGTGCCAGCAGCCACCTCGGGAAGCGGGACAATGAGCAGTTCTTC; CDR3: CASSHLGKRDNEQFF
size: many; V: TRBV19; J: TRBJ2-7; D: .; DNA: TGTGCCAGTAGTGAGGGTCGGGACACCACCTACGAGCAGTACTTC; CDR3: CASSEGRDTTYEQYF
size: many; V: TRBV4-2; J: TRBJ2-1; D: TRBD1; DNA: TGTGCCAGCAGCCACCCGGGACAGGCGCCCAATGAGCAGTTCTTC; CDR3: CASSHPGQAPNEQFF
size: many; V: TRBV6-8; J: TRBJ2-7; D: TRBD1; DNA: TGTGCCAGCAGTAGGGACAGGAGCTCCTACGAGCAGTACTTC; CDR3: CASSRDRSSYEQYF
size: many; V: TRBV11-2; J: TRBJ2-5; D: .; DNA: TGTGCCAGCAGCTTGGACGCAGGGGTAATTTGGGAGACCCAGTACTTC; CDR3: CASSLDAGVIWETQYF
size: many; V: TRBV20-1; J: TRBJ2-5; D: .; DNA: TGCAGTGCTAGAGGAAACAGGGAAGAGACCCAGTACTTC; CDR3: CSARGNREETQYF
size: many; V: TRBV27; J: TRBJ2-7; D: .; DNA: TGTGCCAGCAGTCCTTCAACCTGGCAGTTTACAAGCGAGCAGTACTTC; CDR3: CASSPSTWQFTSEQYF
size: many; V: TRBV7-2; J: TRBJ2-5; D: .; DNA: TGTGCCAGCAGCTTAGATGGGCGGGCCCTTTACTTC; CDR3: CASSLDGRALYF
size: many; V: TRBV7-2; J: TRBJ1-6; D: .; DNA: TGTGCCAGCAGCCACCCAGCAGCTGATAATTCACCCCTCCACTTT; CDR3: CASSHPAADNSPLHF
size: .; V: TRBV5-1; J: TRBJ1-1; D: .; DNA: TGCGCCAGCAGCTTGGAGTCGGTTAACACTGAAGCTTTCTTT; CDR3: CASSLESVNTEAFF
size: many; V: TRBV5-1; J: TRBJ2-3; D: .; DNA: TGTGCCAGCAGCTTGAGGCCGGCAGATACGCAGTATTTT; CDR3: CASSLRPADTQYF
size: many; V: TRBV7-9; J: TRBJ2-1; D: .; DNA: TGTGCCAGCAGCAGAGCGGTTTCCTACAATGAGCAGTTCTTC; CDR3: CASSRAVSYNEQFF
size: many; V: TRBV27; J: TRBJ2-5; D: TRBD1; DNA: TGTGCCAGCAGTCGGGGACAGGGTTCGGAGACCCAGTACTTC; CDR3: CASSRGQGSETQYF
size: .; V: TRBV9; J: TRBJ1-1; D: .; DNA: TGTGCCAGCAGCCCGAGACAGGCCTTGAACACTGAAGCTTTCTTT; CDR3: CASSPRQALNTEAFF
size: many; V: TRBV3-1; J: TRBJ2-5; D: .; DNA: TGTGCCAGCAGCCAAGGAAGCAGCCCCGCAGTGGAGACCCAGTACTTC; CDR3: CASSQGSSPAVETQYF
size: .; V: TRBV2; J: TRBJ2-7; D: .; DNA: TGTGCCAGCAGGATAGCAACCTACGAGCAGTACTTC; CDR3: CASRIATYEQYF
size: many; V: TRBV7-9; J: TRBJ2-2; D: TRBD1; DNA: TGTGCCAGCAGACCCACCGGGACAGGGAGGACCGGGGAGCTGTTTTTT; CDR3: CASRPTGTGRTGELFF
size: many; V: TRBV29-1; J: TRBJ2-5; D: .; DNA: TGCAGCGTTGAGACCTCAGGGTACGGGACCCAGTACTTC; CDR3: CSVETSGYGTQYF
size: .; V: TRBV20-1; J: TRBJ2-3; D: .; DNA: TGCAGTGCTAGAGAAAGACGGACATCCGACTTGACAGATACGCAGTATTTT; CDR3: CSARERRTSDLTDTQYF
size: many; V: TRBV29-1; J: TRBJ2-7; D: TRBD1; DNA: TGCAGCGTTGGGGTACAGGGGGGTTCCTACGAGCAGTACTTC; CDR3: CSVGVQGGSYEQYF
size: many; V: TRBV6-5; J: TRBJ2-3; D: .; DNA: TGTGCCAGCAGCCGCCGGTCCGCAGATACGCAGTATTTT; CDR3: CASSRRSADTQYF
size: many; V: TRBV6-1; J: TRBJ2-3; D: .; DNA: TGTGCCAGCAGTCGGCAGGGCGCCACTAGCACAGATACGCAGTATTTT; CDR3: CASSRQGATSTDTQYF
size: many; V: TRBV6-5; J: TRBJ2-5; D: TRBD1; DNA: TGTGCCAGCAGTTCCGTGGGACAGGGAGCGGAGACCCAGTACTTC; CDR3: CASSSVGQGAETQYF
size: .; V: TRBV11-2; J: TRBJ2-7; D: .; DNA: TGTGCCAGCAGCTATGGGACAATTGCCTACGAGCAGTACTTC; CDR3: CASSYGTIAYEQYF
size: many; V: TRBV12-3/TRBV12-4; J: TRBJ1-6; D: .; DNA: TGTGCCAGCAGTTTAGGGGGGGTCTCTTCACCCCTCCACTTT; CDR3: CASSLGGVSSPLHF
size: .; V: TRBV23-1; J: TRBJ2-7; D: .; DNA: TGCGCCAGCAGTCGGAAGTACGAGCAGTACTTC; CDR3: CASSRKYEQYF
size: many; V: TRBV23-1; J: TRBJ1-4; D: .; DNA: TGCGCCAGCAGTCAACCCCCAAGGGATGAAAAACTGTTTTTT; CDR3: CASSQPPRDEKLFF
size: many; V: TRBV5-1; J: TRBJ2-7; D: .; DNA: TGCGCCAGCAGCTTGCAGGGCGACGAGCAGTACTTC; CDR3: CASSLQGDEQYF
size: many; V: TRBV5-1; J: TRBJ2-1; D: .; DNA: TGCGCCAGCAGCCCCGGCGCGGAGCCCGGGATATACAATGAGCAGTTCTTC; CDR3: CASSPGAEPGIYNEQFF
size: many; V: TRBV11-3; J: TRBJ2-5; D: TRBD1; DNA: TGTGCCAGCAGCTTAGGGACAGGGGCACAAGAGACCCAGTACTTC; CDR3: CASSLGTGAQETQYF
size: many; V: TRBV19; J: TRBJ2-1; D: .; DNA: TGTGCCAGTAGTACGCAAATAGCGGACGAGCAGTTCTTC; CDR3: CASSTQIADEQFF
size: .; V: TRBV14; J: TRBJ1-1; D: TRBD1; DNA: TGTGCCAGCAGCCAAGCCCGACAGGGAGGAGCTTTCTTT; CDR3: CASSQARQGGAFF
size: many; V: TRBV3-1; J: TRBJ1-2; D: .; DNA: TGTGCCAGCAGCCAAAAGACAGGCGGGTATGGCTACACCTTC; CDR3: CASSQKTGGYGYTF